This TCR beta chain was recovered during a study of shared clonotypes between healthy human individuals. General study results and limits: Specimens sampled were limited to blood, with tissue repertoires likely differing.

Across several immunoSEQ plates, the genomic DNA of each subset was split evenly. Loaded into unsorted PBMC replicate PCRs was about 0.3 ug DNA, approximately 30,000 T cell genomes. Using immunoSEQ multiplex PCR, the repertoire was profiled, and TCRdb retains in-frame clones only, with some absent. The sample lists hundreds of thousands of clones, around 76% seen once, with around 13% in the top ten. Note on this clone: The antigen remains undetermined.

Germline V CDR1 and CDR2: SGHDN, FVKESK. The CDR3 has 16 residues. Deletions cut 4 bases from V and 1 base from J, with 17 bases between. The specimen sequenced was PBMCs. The genes are TRBV14 and TRBJ2-7; D possibly uses TRBD1 or TRBD2 (5 bases each). The TCR sequence derives from a woman in her forties in good health. Some clones in this sample may be carry-over from other donors' samples. The CDR3 region has the DNA TGTGCCAGCAGCCCCATTTTGGGGGACCTTTCCTACGAGCAGTACTTC. This sequence encodes CASSPILGDLSYEQYF.